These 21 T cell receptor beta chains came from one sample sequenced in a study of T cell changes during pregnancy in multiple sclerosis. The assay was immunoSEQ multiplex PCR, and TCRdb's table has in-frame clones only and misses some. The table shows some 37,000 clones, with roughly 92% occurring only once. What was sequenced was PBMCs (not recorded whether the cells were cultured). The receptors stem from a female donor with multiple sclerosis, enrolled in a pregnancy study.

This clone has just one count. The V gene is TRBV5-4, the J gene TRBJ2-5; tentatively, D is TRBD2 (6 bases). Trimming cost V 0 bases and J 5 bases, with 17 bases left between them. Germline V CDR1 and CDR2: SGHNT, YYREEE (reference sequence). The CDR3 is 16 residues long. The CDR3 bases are TGTGCCAGCAGCTTGGGGGGTAGCGGCCCCGTGGAGACCCAGTACTTC. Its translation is CASSLGGSGPVETQYF.

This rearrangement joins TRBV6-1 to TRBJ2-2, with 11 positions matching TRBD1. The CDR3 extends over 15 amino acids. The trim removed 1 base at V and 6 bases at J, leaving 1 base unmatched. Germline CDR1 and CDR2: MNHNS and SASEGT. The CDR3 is CASSEGTGGAGELFF. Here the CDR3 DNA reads TGTGCCAGCAGTGAAGGGACAGGGGGCGCCGGGGAGCTGTTTTTT.

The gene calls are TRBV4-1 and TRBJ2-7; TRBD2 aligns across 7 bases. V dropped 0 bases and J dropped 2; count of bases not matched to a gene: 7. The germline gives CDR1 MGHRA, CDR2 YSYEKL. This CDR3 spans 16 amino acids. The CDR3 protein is CASSQDGRAPTYEQYF. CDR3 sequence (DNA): TGCGCCAGCAGCCAAGATGGGAGGGCTCCTACCTACGAGCAGTACTTC.

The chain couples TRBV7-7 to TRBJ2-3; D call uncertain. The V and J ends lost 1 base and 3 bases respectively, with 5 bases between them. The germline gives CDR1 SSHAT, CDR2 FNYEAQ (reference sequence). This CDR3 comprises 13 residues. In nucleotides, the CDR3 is TGTGCCAGCAGCTTAGTGGGTACAGATACGCAGTATTTT. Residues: CASSLVGTDTQYF. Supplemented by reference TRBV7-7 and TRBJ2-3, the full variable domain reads GAGVSQSPRYKVTKRGQDVTLRCDPISSHATLYWYQQALGQGPEFLTYFNYEAQPDKSGLPSDRFSAERPEGSISTLTIQRTEQRDSAMYRCASSLVGTDTQYFGPGTRLTVL.

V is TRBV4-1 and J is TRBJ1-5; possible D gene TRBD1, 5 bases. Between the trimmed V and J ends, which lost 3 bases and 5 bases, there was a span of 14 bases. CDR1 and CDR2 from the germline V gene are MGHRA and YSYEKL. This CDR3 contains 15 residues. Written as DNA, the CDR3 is TGCGCCAGCAGCCAGGAGGGGCAGCTACATCAGCCCCAGCATTTT. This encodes CASSQEGQLHQPQHF.

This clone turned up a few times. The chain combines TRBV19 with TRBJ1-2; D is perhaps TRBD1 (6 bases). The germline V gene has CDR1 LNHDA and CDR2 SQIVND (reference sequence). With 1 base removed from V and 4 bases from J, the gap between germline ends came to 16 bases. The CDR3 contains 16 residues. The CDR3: CASSIVPGVRPYGYTF. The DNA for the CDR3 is TGTGCCAGTAGTATAGTCCCAGGGGTTAGACCCTATGGCTACACCTTC.

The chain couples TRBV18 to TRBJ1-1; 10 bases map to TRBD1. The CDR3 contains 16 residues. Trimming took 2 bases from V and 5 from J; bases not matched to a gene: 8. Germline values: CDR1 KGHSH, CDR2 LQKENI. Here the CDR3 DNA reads TGTGCCAGCTCACCATCGGGAGGGACAGGGGTTACTGAAGCTTTCTTT. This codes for CASSPSGGTGVTEAFF. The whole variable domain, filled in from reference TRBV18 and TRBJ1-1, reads NAGVMQNPRHLVRRRGQEARLRCSPMKGHSHVYWYRQLPEEGLKFMVYLQKENIIDESGMPKERFSAEFPKEGPSILRIQQVVRGDSAAYFCASSPSGGTGVTEAFFGQGTRLTVV.

Here the CDR3 reads CASSVSGGQYTGELFF. For the CDR3, the DNA is TGTGCCAGCAGCGTATCTGGAGGTCAATACACCGGGGAGCTGTTTTTT. This chain uses TRBV9 with TRBJ2-2; weak D call: TRBD2 (5 bases). This CDR3 has 16 residues. Per the germline V gene, CDR1 is SGDLS and CDR2 is YYNGEE. V was pared by 1 base and J by 3 bases, with 13 bases between.

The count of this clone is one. The CDR3, as DNA: TGTGCCAGCAAAGAAGACATTGAAGAGACCCAGTACTTC. Translating it yields CASKEDIEETQYF. This chain uses TRBV2 with TRBJ2-5; D gene uncertain. V lost 7 bases and J lost 3, with 12 bases in between. The germline V gene encodes CDR1 SNHLY and CDR2 FYNNEI. CDR3 length: 13 amino acids.

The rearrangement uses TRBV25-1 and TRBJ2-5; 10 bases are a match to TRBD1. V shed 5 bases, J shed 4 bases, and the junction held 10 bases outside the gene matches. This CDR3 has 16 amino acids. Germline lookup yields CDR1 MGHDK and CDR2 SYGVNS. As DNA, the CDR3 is TGTGCCAGCAGTCTTAACCGACAGGGGGCCGCAGAGACCCAGTACTTC. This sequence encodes CASSLNRQGAAETQYF.

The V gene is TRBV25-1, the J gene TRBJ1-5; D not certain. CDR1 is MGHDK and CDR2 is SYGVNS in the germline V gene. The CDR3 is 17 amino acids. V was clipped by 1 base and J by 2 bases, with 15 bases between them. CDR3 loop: CASSESGGPQGNQPQHF. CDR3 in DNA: TGTGCCAGCAGTGAATCTGGTGGACCTCAAGGCAATCAGCCCCAGCATTTT.

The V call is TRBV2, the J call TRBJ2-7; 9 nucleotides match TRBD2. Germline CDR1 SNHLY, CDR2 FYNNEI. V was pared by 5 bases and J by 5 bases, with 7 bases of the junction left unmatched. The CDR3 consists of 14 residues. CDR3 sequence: CASSSVAGANEQYF. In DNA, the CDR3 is TGTGCCAGCAGTTCCGTAGCGGGAGCGAACGAGCAGTACTTC.

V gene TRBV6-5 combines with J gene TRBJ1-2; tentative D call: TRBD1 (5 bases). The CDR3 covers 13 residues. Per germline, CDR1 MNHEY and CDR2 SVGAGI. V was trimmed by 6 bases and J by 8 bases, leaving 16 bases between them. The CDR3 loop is CASSQTGPGGYTF. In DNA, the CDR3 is TGTGCCAGCAGCCAAACAGGCCCCGGGGGCTACACCTTC.

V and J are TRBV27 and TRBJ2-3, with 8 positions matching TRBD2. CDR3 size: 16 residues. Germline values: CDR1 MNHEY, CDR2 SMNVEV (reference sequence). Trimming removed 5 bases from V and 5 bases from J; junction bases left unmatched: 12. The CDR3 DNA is TGTGCCAGCAGTCTGGTTGGGCTAGCGGGCCGAGATACGCAGTATTTT. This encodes CASSLVGLAGRDTQYF.

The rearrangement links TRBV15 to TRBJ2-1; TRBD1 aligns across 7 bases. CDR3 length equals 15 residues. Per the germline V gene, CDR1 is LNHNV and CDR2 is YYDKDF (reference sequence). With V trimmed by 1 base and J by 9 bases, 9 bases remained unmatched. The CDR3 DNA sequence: TGTGCCACCAGCAGAGTAGACAGGGTGGGGAGTGAGCAGTTCTTC. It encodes CATSRVDRVGSEQFF.

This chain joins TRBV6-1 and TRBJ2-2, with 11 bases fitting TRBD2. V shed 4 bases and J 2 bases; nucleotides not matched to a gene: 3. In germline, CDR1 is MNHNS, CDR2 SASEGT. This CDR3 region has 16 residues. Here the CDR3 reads CASSGLAGTNTGELFF. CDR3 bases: TGTGCCAGCAGTGGACTAGCGGGAACCAACACCGGGGAGCTGTTTTTT.

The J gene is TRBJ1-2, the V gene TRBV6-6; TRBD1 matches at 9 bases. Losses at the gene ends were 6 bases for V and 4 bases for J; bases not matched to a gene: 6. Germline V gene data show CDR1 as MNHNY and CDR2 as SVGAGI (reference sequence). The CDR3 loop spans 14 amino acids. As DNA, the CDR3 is TGTGCCAGCAGGGAGGGGACAGGGCCCTATGGCTACACCTTC. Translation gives CASREGTGPYGYTF.

In nucleotides, the CDR3 is TGTGCCTGGGGACAGAATATTGGAAACACCATATATTTT. This encodes CAWGQNIGNTIYF. The V gene is TRBV30, the J gene TRBJ1-3, with a possible D match to TRBD1 (6 bases). CDR1 is GTSNPN, CDR2 SVGIG, per germline (reference sequence). Trimming took 5 bases from V and 3 from J, leaving 11 bases between them. CDR3 length equals 13 residues.

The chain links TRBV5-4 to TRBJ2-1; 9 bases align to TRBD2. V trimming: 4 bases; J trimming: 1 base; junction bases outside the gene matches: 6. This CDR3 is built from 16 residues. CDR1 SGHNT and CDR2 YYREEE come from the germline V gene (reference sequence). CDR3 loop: CASSGTTSGSYNEQFF. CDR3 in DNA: TGTGCCAGCAGCGGGACGACTAGCGGTTCCTACAATGAGCAGTTCTTC.

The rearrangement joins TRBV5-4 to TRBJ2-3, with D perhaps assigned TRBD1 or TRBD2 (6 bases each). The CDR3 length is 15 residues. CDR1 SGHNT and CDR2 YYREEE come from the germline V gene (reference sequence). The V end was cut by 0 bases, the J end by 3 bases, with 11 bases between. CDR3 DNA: TGTGCCAGCAGCTTGGAGCAGGGGAGGACAGATACGCAGTATTTT. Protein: CASSLEQGRTDTQYF.

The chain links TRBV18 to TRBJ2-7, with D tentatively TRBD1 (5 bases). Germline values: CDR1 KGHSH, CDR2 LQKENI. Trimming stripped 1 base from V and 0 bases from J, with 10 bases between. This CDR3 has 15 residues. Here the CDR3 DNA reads TGTGCCAGCTCACCACAGGGGCAATTCTCCTACGAGCAGTACTTC. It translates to CASSPQGQFSYEQYF.